The rows below give T cell receptor beta chains drawn from one sample of a study of T cells in Graves' hyperthyroidism and ophthalmopathy. TCRdb re-analysed the multiplex PCR reads in MiXCR, keeping a single row per CDR3 protein. The profile shows about 840,000 distinct CDR3 sequences, approximately 40% of them singletons. Sequenced sample: blood. All receptors derive from a man younger than 35 with Graves' hyperthyroidism. The CDR3 runs from the conserved cysteine through the conserved F or W. A D gene is named only where the DNA matches it firmly. Clone size is not always given. Where it is, it says once, few, many or a class for expanded clones.

v_call: TRBV10-3
clone_size: few
j_call: TRBJ1-1
d_call: TRBD1
cdr3_nt: TGTGCCATCAGTTTTTCCGGACAGGGTGGGACTGAAGCTTTCTTT
cdr3_aa: CAISFSGQGGTEAFF

v_call: TRBV12-3/TRBV12-4
clone_size: few
j_call: TRBJ2-2
d_call: TRBD2
cdr3_nt: TGTGCCAGCAGGGCGGGGGGGCCTAACACCGGGGAGCTGTTTTTT
cdr3_aa: CASRAGGPNTGELFF

v_call: TRBV25-1
clone_size: NA
j_call: TRBJ2-7
d_call: NA
cdr3_nt: TGTGCCAGCAGTGAAAGGGCAGACCCGCACGAGCAGTACTTC
cdr3_aa: CASSERADPHEQYF

v_call: TRBV7-2
clone_size: NA
j_call: TRBJ2-2
d_call: TRBD1
cdr3_nt: TGTGCCAGCAGCTACCCTGGGGACAGGTGGACGGACACCGGGGAGCTGTTTTTT
cdr3_aa: CASSYPGDRWTDTGELFF

v_call: TRBV4-1
clone_size: NA
j_call: TRBJ2-6
d_call: TRBD1
cdr3_nt: TGCGCCAGCAGCCCCTTGACAGGGGACCCTACTGGGGCCAACGTCCTGACTTTC
cdr3_aa: CASSPLTGDPTGANVLTF

v_call: TRBV20-1
clone_size: NA
j_call: TRBJ2-5
d_call: NA
cdr3_nt: TGCAGTGCTAGTCTCATCCCAACTAGTTCTTACATCCAAGAGACCCAGTACTTC
cdr3_aa: CSASLIPTSSYIQETQYF

v_call: TRBV10-3
clone_size: NA
j_call: TRBJ1-5
d_call: TRBD1
cdr3_nt: TGTGCCAGCAGTTACGTATACGGGGACAGCGAACCCCAGCATTTT
cdr3_aa: CASSYVYGDSEPQHF

v_call: TRBV10-3
clone_size: NA
j_call: TRBJ2-7
d_call: TRBD1
cdr3_nt: TGTGCCATCAGAGGACAGGGGACCGGGTCCTACGAGCAGTACTTC
cdr3_aa: CAIRGQGTGSYEQYF

v_call: TRBV20-1
clone_size: many
j_call: TRBJ2-7
d_call: NA
cdr3_nt: TGCAGTGCGTGGCGGGACTCCTACGAGCAGTACTTC
cdr3_aa: CSAWRDSYEQYF

v_call: TRBV19
clone_size: few
j_call: TRBJ1-6
d_call: NA
cdr3_nt: TGTGCCAGTAGTCCGGGACAAAATCTATATAATTCACCCCTCCACTTT
cdr3_aa: CASSPGQNLYNSPLHF

v_call: TRBV10-2
clone_size: many
j_call: TRBJ2-5
d_call: NA
cdr3_nt: TGCGCCAGCAGTGAGGAGAACTTTCAAGAGACCCAGTACTTC
cdr3_aa: CASSEENFQETQYF

v_call: TRBV11-1
clone_size: NA
j_call: TRBJ1-2
d_call: TRBD1
cdr3_nt: TGTGCCAGCAGCGTTGACTCGGACAGGGGTTATTGCACCTTC
cdr3_aa: CASSVDSDRGYCTF

v_call: TRBV20-1
clone_size: many
j_call: TRBJ1-6
d_call: NA
cdr3_nt: TGCAGTGCTAGTTCGCTCCAGCGCAATTCACCCCTCCACTTT
cdr3_aa: CSASSLQRNSPLHF

v_call: TRBV7-6
clone_size: many
j_call: TRBJ2-7
d_call: NA
cdr3_nt: TGTGCCAGCAGCTTAGGCGGGGACTTCTACGAGCAGTACTTC
cdr3_aa: CASSLGGDFYEQYF

v_call: TRBV5-5
clone_size: NA
j_call: TRBJ2-7
d_call: NA
cdr3_nt: TGTGCCAGCAGCTTGGGACAGCCCCTTACCTACGAGCAGTACTTC
cdr3_aa: CASSLGQPLTYEQYF

v_call: TRBV29-1
clone_size: many
j_call: TRBJ2-5
d_call: NA
cdr3_nt: TGCAGCGGGGGCTTCTCTCAAGAGAGCCAGTACTTC
cdr3_aa: CSGGFSQESQYF

v_call: TRBV5-4
clone_size: NA
j_call: TRBJ1-1
d_call: NA
cdr3_nt: TGTGCCAGCAGCCGGCCTCAGGGGAACACTGAAGCTTTCTTT
cdr3_aa: CASSRPQGNTEAFF

v_call: TRBV29-1
clone_size: many
j_call: TRBJ2-2
d_call: NA
cdr3_nt: TGCAGCGTTGAATCAGACGGCGGGGAGCTGTTTTTT
cdr3_aa: CSVESDGGELFF

v_call: TRBV6-1
clone_size: many
j_call: TRBJ2-5
d_call: NA
cdr3_nt: TGTGCCAGCAGTGAATGGCGGGAAGGGACCCAGTACTTC
cdr3_aa: CASSEWREGTQYF